This T cell receptor beta chain was profiled in a study of T cell repertoires in cytomegalovirus infection (dated by TCRdb to about 2019). For the wider study: Donor HLA type was relevant to the analysis, because carriage of CMV infection together with the matching HLA type was indicated by public TCR beta signatures. The investigation overall reported the following: The ex vivo response was dominated by HLA-C-restricted CMV-specific TCR beta clonotypes, which also provided the single most frequent clonotype in two of eight donors. In both this cohort and an independent cohort of 352 donors, the cumulative frequency of public TCR beta family members distinguished carriers of CMV infection plus the relevant HLA type.

This sample was sequenced with an Illumina HiSeq 1500. Using fastp trimming at Q25 and MiXCR clonotype assembly, TCRdb reanalyzed the public sequencing data and kept in-frame beta chains. Duplicate CDR3 protein sequences are folded into a single record with the most common DNA and genes. This sample holds fewer than 300,000 distinct CDR3 sequences; around 25% were observed only once. In total, the top ten clones hold approximately 15% of the sample. Taken from cysteine to phenylalanine, the CDR3 has 17 residues. Only the CDR3 region is kept as DNA, spanning 51 bases read in frame from base 1. V and J are truncated by 1 base and 3 bases respectively, leaving an intervening sequence of 16 bases. The germline V gene yields SGHVT for CDR1 and SQSDAQ for CDR2. This clonotype was picked up many times. Its antigen remains undetermined. There are no base qualities to consult, and no much larger clone falls within one base.

Recombination joined TRBV7-4 with TRBJ1-5, with an unclear D gene assignment. The receptor comes from a human donor in good health (CMV status not recorded). Some clones in this sample may be carry-over from other donors' samples. Sequenced: PBMCs. The CDR3 reads as follows: CASSLVWPTRLNQPQHF. The DNA reads as follows: TGTGCCAGCAGCTTAGTGTGGCCGACTAGGCTCAATCAGCCCCAGCATTTT.